Sequencing of this TCR beta chain was carried out in a study of regulatory T cells in long-lasting Graves disease. General study results and limits: Whereas about a thousand public clonotypes were shared by new patients, persistent patients shared more, at some 2,900.

As to time point: persistent/refractory GD, antithyroid drugs over 5 years with positive TRAb. From PBMCs, RNA was extracted and then used to make the TCR library. In building TCR beta libraries, iRepertoire HTBI primers were used together with Arm-PCR of CDR3 regions. TCRdb re-derived calls from the multiplex PCR reads in MiXCR, one entry per CDR3 protein. Of more than 350,000 distinct CDR3 sequences detected, roughly 23% appear once; the ten largest clones hold 14%. Turning to this clonotype: Its specificity is unknown.

This CDR3 region has 13 residues. CDR1 is MNHEY and CDR2 is SVGAGI in the germline V gene. Trimming stripped 2 bases from V and 9 bases from J, with 11 bases between. This receptor was obtained from a female donor with Graves disease. This specimen was peripheral blood mononuclear cells (PBMCs), taken when the disease was refractory, from a patient treated with antithyroid drugs. The chain is built from TRBV6-5 and TRBJ2-1; no clear D gene. The CDR3 reads CASSYDSFFEQFF. The DNA of the CDR3 is TGTGCCAGCAGTTACGACTCGTTTTTTGAGCAGTTCTTC.